Listed below are T cell receptor beta chains from one sample, sequenced in a study of blood T cell repertoires in COVID-19. Some clones are missing from TCRdb's copy, which holds only in-frame ones; the method was immunoSEQ multiplex PCR. The profile covers 200,000 to 300,000 clones, with 84% appearing a single time and 2% to 2.5% taken by the ten largest. Sequencing was performed on peripheral blood. These receptors were taken from a man in his forties who had recovered from COVID-19. Both conserved end residues are part of each CDR3.

>TRBV6-5|TRBJ2-7
CASSLRLADDYEQYF
>TRBV5-4|TRBJ2-1
CASSFHGGEQFF
>TRBV7-8|TRBJ1-2
CASSSHRPWDRESTNYGYTF
>TRBV5-1|TRBJ2-3
CASSIGDRPSTDTQYF
>TRBV11-2|TRBJ2-7
CASSLGGGRIPYEQYF
>TRBV24-1|TRBJ2-1
CATSGAQGAGEQFF
>TRBV19|TRBJ1-4
CASRGSGTGREKLFF
>TRBV11-2|TRBJ1-3
CASSNDRASGNTIYF
>TRBV10-3|TRBJ2-7
CATRLAEAEQYF
>TRBV12-3/TRBV12-4|TRBJ2-7
CASSLKPSYEQYF
>TRBV5-4|TRBJ1-2
CASSLPGYGYTF
>TRBV14|TRBJ2-5
CASSQESTLAGSETQYF
>TRBV27|TRBJ2-2
CASTKAGGPTGELFF
>TRBV6-1|TRBJ2-7
CASSEAGGRTYEQYF
>TRBV5-1|TRBJ1-1
CASSLQADTEAFF
>TRBV4-1|TRBJ2-1
CASSHDSFSNEQFF
>TRBV7-2|TRBJ2-1
CASSLDTSGGADEQFF
>TRBV6-5|TRBJ1-1
CASRRTRWGDTEAFF
>TRBV6-5|TRBJ1-4
CASSYTSGLFGEKLFF
>TRBV27|TRBJ1-5
CASRRTTNQPQHF
>TRBV24-1|TRBJ1-1
CATSDLQQGRLITEAFF
>TRBV7-2|TRBJ1-2
CASSLDGFGYGYTF
>TRBV19|TRBJ2-3
CASSDSGAGAEGDTQYF
>TRBV6-6|TRBJ1-1
CASRDRDRLNTEAFF
>TRBV2|TRBJ2-3
CASRGTGGSDTQYF
>TRBV27|TRBJ1-5
CASSWGQGRYQPQHF
>TRBV19|TRBJ2-1
CASSIWGQSSYNEQFF
>TRBV7-2|TRBJ2-3
CASSSPGTDTQYF